This entry features one TCR beta chain sequence. CDR1 and CDR2 from the germline V gene are MNHEY and SVGAGI. This CDR3 is built from 14 residues. The V segment lost 8 bases and the J segment 0 bases; nucleotides outside the gene matches: 2. This specimen belongs to a study of blood T cell repertoires in COVID-19. Background on the study: Material from acute and convalescent COVID-19 was sourced from the United States, Italy and Spain. T cells, B-cell-depleted T cells, or PBMCs supplied cDNA or gDNA.

Original methodology: Estimates of nucleated cell counts were drawn from the amplification of reference gene primers. Sequenced by immunoSEQ multiplex PCR; TCRdb stores in-frame clones only, minus some. That table furnishes V, J and clone size, whereas the DNA furnished D and trimming. The sample contains roughly 300,000 clones, 65% to 85% of which appear only once. The specimen sequenced was peripheral blood. This clonotype originated in a woman aged 45-59 years with acute or convalescent COVID-19. The genes are TRBV6-5 and TRBJ2-1, with 9 bases that match TRBD1. The chain's CDR3 is CASGTGSSYNEQFF. CDR3 coding DNA: TGTGCCAGCGGGACAGGGAGCTCCTACAATGAGCAGTTCTTC.